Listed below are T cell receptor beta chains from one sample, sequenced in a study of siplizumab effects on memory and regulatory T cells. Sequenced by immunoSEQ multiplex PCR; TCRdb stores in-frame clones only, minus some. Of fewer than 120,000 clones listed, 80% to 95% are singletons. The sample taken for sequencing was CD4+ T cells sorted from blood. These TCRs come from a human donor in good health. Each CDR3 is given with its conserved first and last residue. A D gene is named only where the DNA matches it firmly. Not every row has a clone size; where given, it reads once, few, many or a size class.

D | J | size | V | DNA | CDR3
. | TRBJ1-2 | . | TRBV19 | TGTGCCAGTGCCTATGACAGTGGGAACTATGGCTACACCTTC | CASAYDSGNYGYTF
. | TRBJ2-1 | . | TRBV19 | TGTGCCAGTATGGCTGCTGCCTACAATGAGCAGTTCTTC | CASMAAAYNEQFF
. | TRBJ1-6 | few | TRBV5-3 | TGTGCCAGTCGACCTCGTTCACCCCTCCACTTT | CASRPRSPLHF
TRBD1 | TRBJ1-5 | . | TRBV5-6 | TGTGCCAGCAGCTTCTTCGGACAGGGAGGGGGTCGGAATCAGCCCCAGCATTTT | CASSFFGQGGGRNQPQHF
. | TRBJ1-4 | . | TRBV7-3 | TGTGCCAGCAGCTTAAGGGGGAGGCCTAATGAAAAACTGTTTTTT | CASSLRGRPNEKLFF
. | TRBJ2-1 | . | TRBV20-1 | TGCAGTGCCGTGTCCTTCGATGAGCAGTTCTTC | CSAVSFDEQFF
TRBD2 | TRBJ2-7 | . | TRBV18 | TGTGCCAGCTCACCGGGACTAGCGAAAGACGAGCAGTACTTC | CASSPGLAKDEQYF
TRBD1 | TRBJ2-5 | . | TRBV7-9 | TGTGCCAGCAGCCCCCCTATCTCGGGGACAGACCTTAGGCAGACCCAGTACTTC | CASSPPISGTDLRQTQYF
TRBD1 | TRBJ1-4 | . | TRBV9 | TGTGCCAGCAGCCCATTAGGACAGGCCGCAACTAATGAAAAACTGTTTTTT | CASSPLGQAATNEKLFF
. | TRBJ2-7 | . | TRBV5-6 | TGTGCCAGCAGCTTGGTACAGGTGGGCGAGCAGTACTTC | CASSLVQVGEQYF
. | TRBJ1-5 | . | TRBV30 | TGTGCCTGGAGCGTCGGAGGGGTGGCCCAGCATTTT | CAWSVGGVAQHF
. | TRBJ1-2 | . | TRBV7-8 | TGTGCCAGCAGCTTTGATGAGCTGACGCAGGGCTACACCTTC | CASSFDELTQGYTF
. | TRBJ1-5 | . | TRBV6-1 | TGTGCCAGCAGTGAAGCGGAGGGTTCCCGAATCAAGCCCCAGCATTTT | CASSEAEGSRIKPQHF
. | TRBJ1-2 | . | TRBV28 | TGTGCCAGCAGTTTCGTGGATGGCTACACCTTC | CASSFVDGYTF
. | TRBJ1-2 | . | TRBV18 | TGTGCCAGCTCCCCCACCGTAGGACCTGGTAACTATGGCTACACCTTC | CASSPTVGPGNYGYTF
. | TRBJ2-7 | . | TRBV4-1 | TGCGCCAGCAGCCAAGCGGACTACTACGAGCAGTACTTC | CASSQADYYEQYF
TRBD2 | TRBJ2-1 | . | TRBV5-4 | TGTGCCAGCAGCCCGACTAGCGGTTCCTACAATGAGCAGTTCTTC | CASSPTSGSYNEQFF
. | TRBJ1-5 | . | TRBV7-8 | TGTGCCAGCAGCTTAGAGGGGAGGGCAAATCAGCCCCAGCATTTT | CASSLEGRANQPQHF
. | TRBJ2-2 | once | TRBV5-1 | TGCGCCAGCAGAGCCGGACAGGGAGGGACCGGGGAGCTGTTTTTT | CASRAGQGGTGELFF
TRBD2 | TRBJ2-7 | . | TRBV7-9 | TGTGCCAGCAGCTGGCAGGGGACTAGCGCGGACGAGCAGTACTTC | CASSWQGTSADEQYF
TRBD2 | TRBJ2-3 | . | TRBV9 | TGTGCCAGCAGCGTAGAGCGGGGGCCAGATACGCAGTATTTT | CASSVERGPDTQYF
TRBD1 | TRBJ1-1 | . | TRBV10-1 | TGCGCCAGCAGTAGGACAGGCGCGAACACTGAAGCTTTCTTT | CASSRTGANTEAFF
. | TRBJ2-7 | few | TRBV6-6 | TGTGCCAGCATCAATCCGGCCAGAGGCGAGCAGTACTTC | CASINPARGEQYF
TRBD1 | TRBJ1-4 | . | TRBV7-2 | TGTGCCAGCAGCTTAGGGACTGTGGGACAGGGGCCGCCAAACTTT | CASSLGTVGQGPPNF
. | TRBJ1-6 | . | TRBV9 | TGTGCCAGCAGCGCCGACAGAAAGAATTCACCCCTCCACTTT | CASSADRKNSPLHF
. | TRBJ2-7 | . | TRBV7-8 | TGTGCCAGCAGCTTTTCGAGCGCCCAACCCGAGCAGTACTTC | CASSFSSAQPEQYF
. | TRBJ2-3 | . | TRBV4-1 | TGCGCCAGCAGCCAAGGCCGGGATCCAAGCACAGATACGCAGTATTTT | CASSQGRDPSTDTQYF
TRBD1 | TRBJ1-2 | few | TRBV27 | TGTGCCAGCAGTTTAAGGGGCCAGGGGGGGAAATATGGCTACACCTTC | CASSLRGQGGKYGYTF
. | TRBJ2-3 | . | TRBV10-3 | TGTGCCATCAGTGCTAGCGAGACAGATACGCAGTATTTT | CAISASETDTQYF
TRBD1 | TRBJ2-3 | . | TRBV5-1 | TGCGCCAGCAGCTGGGGACAGGGGGCTTACACAGATACGCAGTATTTT | CASSWGQGAYTDTQYF